The T cell receptor (beta chain) under discussion was sequenced for a study of T-cell reconstitution after alpha-beta-depleted transplantation in children. It was with unique molecular identifiers that the TCRbeta library was prepared. Via MiXCR, TCRdb re-called the PCR reads, giving one row per CDR3 protein. The repertoire holds over 550,000 distinct CDR3 sequences, with roughly a tenth as singletons. CDR3 size: 12 residues. The germline CDR1 and CDR2 sequences are KGHSH and LQKENI. Between the trimmed V and J ends, which lost 5 bases and 4 bases, there was a span of 9 bases. This sample comprised PBMCs from the stem cell graft donor, obtained from the stem cell graft. The gene calls are TRBV18 and TRBJ2-7; D uncertain. This clonotype was obtained from a human donor who donated a stem cell graft to a child with acute myeloid leukemia. CDR3 sequence (DNA): TGTGCCAGCTCAAATAAGAAGTACGAGCAGTACTTC. It translates to CASSNKKYEQYF.